Listed below are T cell receptor beta chains from one sample, sequenced in a study of T cells after yellow fever vaccination. TCRdb re-analysed the 5' RACE reads in MiXCR, keeping a single row per CDR3 protein. The sample has 600,000 to 750,000 distinct CDR3 sequences, 12% seen once. Sequenced here: PBMCs, sampled on the day of the yellow fever booster vaccination. These receptors were obtained from a man under 40 who received the YFV17D yellow fever vaccine. Both conserved end residues are part of each CDR3. D genes are given only for firm matches. The size entry is marked missing in some rows and otherwise reads once, few, many or a size class.

abundance,j_gene,d_gene,v_gene,CDR3nt,CDR3aa
-,TRBJ1-2,-,TRBV2,TGTGCCAGCAGTGTGGCCAGGGACTATGGCTACACCTTC,CASSVARDYGYTF
few,TRBJ2-5,TRBD2,TRBV7-9,TGTGCCAGCAGCTTATTGGCGGGAGCTGGAGAGACCCAGTACTTC,CASSLLAGAGETQYF
-,TRBJ2-1,-,TRBV11-2,TGTGCCAACAGCTTCAGTCTCAATGAGCAGTTCTTC,CANSFSLNEQFF
-,TRBJ2-5,-,TRBV5-1,TGCGCCAGCATCGCGGGACAGTCGGGAGAGACCCAGTACTTC,CASIAGQSGETQYF
-,TRBJ2-7,-,TRBV28,TGTGCCAGCAGTCCATTCCCGGGCTCCTACGAGCAGTACTTC,CASSPFPGSYEQYF
few,TRBJ2-6,-,TRBV12-3/TRBV12-4,TGTGCCATTCGGACAGCTGGGGCCAACGTCCTGACTTTC,CAIRTAGANVLTF
-,TRBJ2-1,-,TRBV6-2/TRBV6-3,TGTGCCAGCAGACGCACTAGCCCAACCTACAATGAGCAGTTCTTC,CASRRTSPTYNEQFF
few,TRBJ2-3,-,TRBV18,TGTGCCAGCTCACCCCGGTTAAAGGGGGTGAACACAGATACGCAGTATTTT,CASSPRLKGVNTDTQYF
-,TRBJ2-1,-,TRBV10-3,TGTGCCATCAGTGAGTCGAACCTCAGGGAGAGTGAGCAGTTCTTC,CAISESNLRESEQFF
-,TRBJ2-7,-,TRBV20-1,TGCAGTGCTACGAAGTTGTCATACGAGCAGTACTTC,CSATKLSYEQYF
-,TRBJ2-1,TRBD2,TRBV20-1,TGCAGTGCTAGAGACTCTAGCGGCAGATTCAATGAGCAGTTCTTC,CSARDSSGRFNEQFF
few,TRBJ2-1,-,TRBV5-4,TGTGCCAGCAGCGCGGCCGCCTACAATGAGCAGTTCTTC,CASSAAAYNEQFF
-,TRBJ1-1,-,TRBV6-2/TRBV6-3,TGTGCCAGCAGTTACCGGCGGACGAACACTGAAGCTTTCTTT,CASSYRRTNTEAFF
-,TRBJ2-5,-,TRBV12-3/TRBV12-4,TGTGCCAGCAGTCTCGCCGGGCGGGCGCCCGGAGAGACCCAGTACTTC,CASSLAGRAPGETQYF
few,TRBJ2-1,TRBD2,TRBV28,TGTGCCAGCAGTGTCCTAGCGGGAGCGGGTCTACGGGAGCAGTTCTTC,CASSVLAGAGLREQFF
many,TRBJ1-1,-,TRBV19,TGTGCCAGTATCAGGACGGCAAGCAACACTGAAGCTTTCTTT,CASIRTASNTEAFF
few,TRBJ2-1,TRBD1,TRBV7-6,TGTGCCAGCAGCTTAGGTTGGGCGGACAGGGGAGATTATGAGCAGTTCTTC,CASSLGWADRGDYEQFF
few,TRBJ2-2,-,TRBV12-3/TRBV12-4,TGTGCCAGCAGTTCCCCCACCCGGGAGCTGTTTTTT,CASSSPTRELFF
few,TRBJ2-1,-,TRBV2,TGTGCCAGCAGTCAAGGTAGCGGAGCGTACAATGAGCAGTTCTTC,CASSQGSGAYNEQFF
few,TRBJ2-7,TRBD2,TRBV6-2/TRBV6-3,TGTGCCAGCAGCCTCAACGTCCCGGGACTAGGCGAGCAGTACTTC,CASSLNVPGLGEQYF
-,TRBJ2-1,-,TRBV18,TGTGCCAGCTCGACGGGGTTGCACGGCTACAATGAGCAGTTCTTC,CASSTGLHGYNEQFF
-,TRBJ2-5,-,TRBV12-3/TRBV12-4,TGTGCCAGCAGTTTACAGGGTAGTAGGAAAGAGACCCAGTACTTC,CASSLQGSRKETQYF
-,TRBJ2-4,-,TRBV15,TGTGCCACCAGCAGAGCGCTAGCATCCACTCAGTACTTC,CATSRALASTQYF
once,TRBJ2-2,-,TRBV18,TGTGCCAGCTCACCAGGGCAGGGTGCGGCCGGGGAGCTGTTGTTT,CASSPGQGAAGELLF
few,TRBJ2-7,TRBD1,TRBV29-1,TGCAGCGTTTCCGCCGGGACAGGGGTATTTTACGAGCAGTACTTC,CSVSAGTGVFYEQYF
-,TRBJ2-3,-,TRBV4-1,TGCGCCAGCAGCCAAAATTTCTGGTCAGATACGCAGTATTTT,CASSQNFWSDTQYF
many,TRBJ2-7,TRBD2,TRBV7-2,TGTGCCAGCAGCCCCGGGGGGATAGCAGAGCAGTACTTC,CASSPGGIAEQYF
-,TRBJ1-6,TRBD1,TRBV7-2,TGTGCCAGCAGCCTTGGGACAGGGGGCTCTGGTAATTCACCCCTCCACTTT,CASSLGTGGSGNSPLHF
few,TRBJ2-7,-,TRBV7-2,TGTGCCAGCAGCCCCACGGGTTACGGTCTCGAGCAGTACTTC,CASSPTGYGLEQYF
-,TRBJ2-1,-,TRBV5-1,TGCGCCAGCAGCTTAAGAGCGGAAGACAATGAGCAGTTCTTC,CASSLRAEDNEQFF
-,TRBJ2-1,TRBD2,TRBV7-2,TGTGCCAGCAGCTTGGCCCTAGCGGGGTCCAATGAGCAGTTCTTC,CASSLALAGSNEQFF
few,TRBJ2-3,-,TRBV12-3/TRBV12-4,TGTGCCAGCAGTTTAAGGGATAATACGCAGTATTTT,CASSLRDNTQYF
few,TRBJ2-7,-,TRBV5-1,TGCGCCAGCAGCTTGGGCGGGCGGGGATACTACGAGCAGTACTTC,CASSLGGRGYYEQYF
-,TRBJ2-1,-,TRBV20-1,TGCAGTGCTGGGGACCTGCCATACAATGAGCAGTTCTTC,CSAGDLPYNEQFF
-,TRBJ2-7,-,TRBV10-2,TGCGCCAGCAGTGAGATATCCTACGAGCAGTACTTC,CASSEISYEQYF
-,TRBJ1-5,-,TRBV16,TGTGCCAGCAGCCAATCGAGACAGATCGATTATAGCAATCAGCCCCAGCATTTT,CASSQSRQIDYSNQPQHF
-,TRBJ2-5,-,TRBV20-1,TGCAGTGCTAGAGATAGCGTCGGGGGCCTAGGAGAGACCCAGTACTTC,CSARDSVGGLGETQYF
many,TRBJ2-2,-,TRBV18,TGTGCCAGCTCACTACAGGAGGGCACCGGGGAGCTGTTTTTT,CASSLQEGTGELFF
many,TRBJ1-1,TRBD1,TRBV29-1,TGCAGCGCCGCGGGACAGATGAACACTGAAGCTTTCTTT,CSAAGQMNTEAFF
-,TRBJ2-1,-,TRBV28,TGTGCCAGCAGTTTATCGGGTCGGAGCTCCTACAATGAGCAGTTCTTC,CASSLSGRSSYNEQFF
once,TRBJ2-7,TRBD2,TRBV4-3,TGCGCCAGCAGCCAAGATACCTTAAGTCCCGCGGGAGGATCGCATGGCGAGCAGTACTTC,CASSQDTLSPAGGSHGEQYF
-,TRBJ2-7,-,TRBV6-5,TGTGCCAGCAGTTCCATCCGAGGGAACGAGCAGTACTTC,CASSSIRGNEQYF
-,TRBJ2-2,-,TRBV7-9,TGTGCCAGCAGCTTAGCAGGGAGGTTCGCCGGGGAGCTGTTTTTT,CASSLAGRFAGELFF
few,TRBJ2-5,TRBD2,TRBV12-5,TGTGCTAGTGGTTTCGGGACTATGGAGACCCAGTACTTC,CASGFGTMETQYF
many,TRBJ2-3,TRBD1,TRBV20-1,TGCAGTGCTGGACCGCCCCCACTCGACAGGGCGAACACAGATACGCAGTATTTT,CSAGPPPLDRANTDTQYF